This T cell receptor beta chain was found in a study of blood T cell repertoires in COVID-19. Background on the study: From the United States, Italy and Spain came samples of acute and convalescent COVID-19. Sources were T cells, B-cell-depleted T cells, or PBMCs; the material itself was cDNA or gDNA.

The length of the CDR3 is 13 residues. CDR1 GTSNPN and CDR2 SVGIG come from the germline V gene (reference sequence). V was cut by 3 bases and J by 3 bases, with 10 bases left in between. This clone was detected a few times. Method: immunoSEQ multiplex PCR; TCRdb's copy keeps in-frame clones and lacks some. The repertoire holds about 140,000 clones, approximately 85% seen once, with 2.5% to 3% in the top ten. Sample: peripheral blood. This sequence joins TRBV30 and TRBJ2-3; a possible D gene is TRBD1 (6 bases). This receptor was taken from a man aged 50-59 years with acute or convalescent COVID-19. CDR3 region: CAWSETGTDTQYF. The CDR3 DNA is TGTGCCTGGAGCGAGACAGGAACAGATACGCAGTATTTT.